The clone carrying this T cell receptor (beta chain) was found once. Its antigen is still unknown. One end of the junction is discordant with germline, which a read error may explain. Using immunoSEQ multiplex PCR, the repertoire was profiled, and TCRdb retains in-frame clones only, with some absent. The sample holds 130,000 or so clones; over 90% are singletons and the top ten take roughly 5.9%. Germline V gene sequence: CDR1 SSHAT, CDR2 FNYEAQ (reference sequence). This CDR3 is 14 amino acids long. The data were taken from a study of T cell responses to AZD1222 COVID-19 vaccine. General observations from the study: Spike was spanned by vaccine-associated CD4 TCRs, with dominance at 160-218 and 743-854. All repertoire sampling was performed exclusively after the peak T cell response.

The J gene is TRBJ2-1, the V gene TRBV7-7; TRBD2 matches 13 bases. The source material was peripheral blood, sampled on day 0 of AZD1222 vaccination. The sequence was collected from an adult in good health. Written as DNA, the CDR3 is TGTGCTAGCAGCCGCGGACTAGCGGGAGATGAGCAGTTCTTC. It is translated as CASSRGLAGDEQFF. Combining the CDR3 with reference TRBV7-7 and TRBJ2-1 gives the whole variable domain GAGVSQSPRYKVTKRGQDVTLRCDPISSHATLYWYQQALGQGPEFLTYFNYEAQPDKSGLPSDRFSAERPEGSISTLTIQRTEQRDSAMYRCASSRGLAGDEQFFGPGTRLTVL.